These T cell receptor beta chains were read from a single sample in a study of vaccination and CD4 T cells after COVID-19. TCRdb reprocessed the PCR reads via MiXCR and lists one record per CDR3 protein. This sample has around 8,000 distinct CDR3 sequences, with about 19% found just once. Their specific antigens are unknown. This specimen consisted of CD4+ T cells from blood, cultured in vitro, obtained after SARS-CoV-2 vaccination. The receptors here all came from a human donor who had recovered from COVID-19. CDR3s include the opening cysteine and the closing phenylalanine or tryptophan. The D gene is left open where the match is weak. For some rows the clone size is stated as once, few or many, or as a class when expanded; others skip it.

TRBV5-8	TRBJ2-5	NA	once	TGTGCCAGCAGCGGCGCGAGGCTTGAGACCCAGTACTTC	CASSGARLETQYF
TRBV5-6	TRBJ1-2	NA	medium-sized	TGTGCCAGCAGCTTGGCCCACAACTATGGCTACACCTTC	CASSLAHNYGYTF
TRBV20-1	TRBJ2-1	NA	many	TGCAGTGCTAGTGCAGGGTGGACTGGCGCTGACAGTGAGCAGTTCTTC	CSASAGWTGADSEQFF
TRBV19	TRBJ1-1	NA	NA	TGTGCCAGTAGTATTGGTGGGGGGCGCGCGGGAACCACTGAAGCTTTCTTT	CASSIGGGRAGTTEAFF
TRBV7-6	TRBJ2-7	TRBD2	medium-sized	TGTGCCAGCAGCTCACCTAGCGGGAGCTCCTACGAGCAGTACTTC	CASSSPSGSSYEQYF
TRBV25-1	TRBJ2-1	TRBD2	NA	TGTGCCAGCGGAGGGTGGGGACTAGGCACCGATGAGCAGTTCTTC	CASGGWGLGTDEQFF
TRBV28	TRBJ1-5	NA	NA	TGTGCGTCGCACAGGAGCAATCAGCCCCAGCATTTT	CASHRSNQPQHF
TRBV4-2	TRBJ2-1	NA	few	TGTGCCAGCAGCCAGACCGTGGACTATCTCAATGAGCAGTTCTTC	CASSQTVDYLNEQFF
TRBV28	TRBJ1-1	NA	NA	TGTGCCAGCAGTTTATTTCTGGGAAGTGGAAACACTGAAGCTTTCTTT	CASSLFLGSGNTEAFF
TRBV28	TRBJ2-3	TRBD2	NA	TGTGCCAGCAGCTCCGAGGGGACTAGCCTTGGTACGCAGTATTTT	CASSSEGTSLGTQYF
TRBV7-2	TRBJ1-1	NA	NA	TGTGCCAGCAGCTTAAGACAGAACACTGAAGCTTTCTTT	CASSLRQNTEAFF
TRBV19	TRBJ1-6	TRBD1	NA	TGTGCCAATAGTCCCCCCGGGACAGGGGTCGACTCACCCCTCCACTTT	CANSPPGTGVDSPLHF
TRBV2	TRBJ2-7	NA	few	TGTGCCAGCCGTGGATCTACCGGGGGCGAGCAGTACTTC	CASRGSTGGEQYF
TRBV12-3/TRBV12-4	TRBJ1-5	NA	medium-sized	TGTGCCAGCAGTTTGTCAGGGGTACTCGGGGCCCAGCATTTT	CASSLSGVLGAQHF
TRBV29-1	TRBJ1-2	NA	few	TGCAGCGTTGTTGGGAATGACTATGGCTACACCTTC	CSVVGNDYGYTF
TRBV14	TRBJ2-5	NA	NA	TGTGCCAGCAGCCACGCTGACTGGATCAGGTACCAAGAGACCCAGTACTTC	CASSHADWIRYQETQYF
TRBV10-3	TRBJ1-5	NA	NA	TGTGCCATCAGTGACAACATGGGCAATCAGCCCCAGCATTTT	CAISDNMGNQPQHF
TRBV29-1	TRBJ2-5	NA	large	TGCAGCGTTGATTCCGACAGGGAGACCCAGTACTTC	CSVDSDRETQYF
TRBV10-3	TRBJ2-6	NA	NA	TGTGCCATCAGTGAGTCGAGGACGGGGCGGGGGGCCAACGTCCTGACTTTC	CAISESRTGRGANVLTF
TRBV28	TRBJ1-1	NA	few	TGTGCCAGCACTATCGGACGGAAGGTTTACACTGAAGCTTTCTTT	CASTIGRKVYTEAFF
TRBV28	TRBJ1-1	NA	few	TGTGCCAGCAGTTACCTCGGGACTCCGGGCACTGAAGCTTTCTTT	CASSYLGTPGTEAFF
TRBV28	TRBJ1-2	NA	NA	TGTGCCAGCAGTTTCGGGGGCTCGAACTATGGCTACACCTTC	CASSFGGSNYGYTF
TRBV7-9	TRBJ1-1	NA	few	TGTGCCAGCAGCAGGCAGATGAACACTGAAGCTTTCTTT	CASSRQMNTEAFF
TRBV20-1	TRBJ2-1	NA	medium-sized	TGCAGTGCTAGAGATCAGCAGGGCCCTACCTACAATGAGCAGTTCTTC	CSARDQQGPTYNEQFF
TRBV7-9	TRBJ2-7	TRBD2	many	TGTGCCAGCAGCCTGGGACTAGCGCGGGGCTACTCCTACGAGCAGTACTTC	CASSLGLARGYSYEQYF
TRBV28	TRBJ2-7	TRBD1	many	TGTGCCAGCAGTCAGCGGGACAGGGTATTCTACGAGCAGTACTTC	CASSQRDRVFYEQYF
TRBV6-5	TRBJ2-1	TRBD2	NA	TGTGCCAGCAGTTGGACTAGCGGGTCCTACAATGAGCAGTTCTTC	CASSWTSGSYNEQFF
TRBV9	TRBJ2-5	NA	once	TGTGCCAGCAGCGTAGCCGGGGGCCGGGGGGAAGAGACCCAGTACTTC	CASSVAGGRGEETQYF
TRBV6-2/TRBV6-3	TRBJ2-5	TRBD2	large	TGTGCCAGCAGTTCCGAGACTAGCGGGAGTATTACAGGGACCCAGTACTTC	CASSSETSGSITGTQYF
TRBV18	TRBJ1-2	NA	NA	TGTGCCAGCTCACCGTCCCCCCGGGACTATGGCTACACCTTC	CASSPSPRDYGYTF
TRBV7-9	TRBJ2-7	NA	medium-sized	TGTGCCAGCAGCGGCCGGCCAGGGTCCGAGCAGTACTTC	CASSGRPGSEQYF
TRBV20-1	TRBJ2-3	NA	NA	TGCAGTGCTAGTTCCAGGCAAAGCACAGATACGCAGTATTTT	CSASSRQSTDTQYF
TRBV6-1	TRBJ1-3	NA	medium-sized	TGTGCCAGCAGCCCCCGGGGGGACGGAAACACCATATATTTT	CASSPRGDGNTIYF
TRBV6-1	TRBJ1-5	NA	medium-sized	TGTGCCAGCAGTGAATGGGGGGCTTCGAGCAATCAGCCCCAGCATTTT	CASSEWGASSNQPQHF
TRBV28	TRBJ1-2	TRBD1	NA	TGTGCCAGCAGTTTAGGGACAGGGGGGTTCTATGGCTACACCTTC	CASSLGTGGFYGYTF
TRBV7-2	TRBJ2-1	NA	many	TGTGCCAGCAGCTTAGTGGGTGGCTTCTACAATGAGCAGTTCTTC	CASSLVGGFYNEQFF
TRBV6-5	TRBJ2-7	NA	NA	TGTGCCAGCAGTTACTCGTGCAGAAGCTACGAGCAGTACTTC	CASSYSCRSYEQYF
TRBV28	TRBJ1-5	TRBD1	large	TGTGCCAGCAGGCGACAGGGGTCCGGCAATCAGCCCCAGCATTTT	CASRRQGSGNQPQHF
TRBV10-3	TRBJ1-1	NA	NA	TGTGCCATCAGTGAATGGGGGTCAGGTACTGACACTGAAGCTTTCTTT	CAISEWGSGTDTEAFF
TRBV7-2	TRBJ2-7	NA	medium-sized	TGTGCCAGCACCCGAGGTTATTCCTACGAGCAGTACTTC	CASTRGYSYEQYF
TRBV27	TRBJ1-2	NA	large	TGTGCCAGCAGTTCTAGGCCCGGGACACCAAATGGCTACACCTTC	CASSSRPGTPNGYTF
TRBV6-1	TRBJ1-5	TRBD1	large	TGTGCCAGCAGTGTCCGACAGGGCATGTTGCAGCCCCAGCATTTT	CASSVRQGMLQPQHF
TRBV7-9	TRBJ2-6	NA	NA	TGTGCCAGCAGCTTATTTAGCTCTGGGGCCAACGTCCTGACTTTC	CASSLFSSGANVLTF
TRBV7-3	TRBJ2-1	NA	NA	TGTGCCAGCAGCCCCAGGGGGGGTGGCTCCTACAATGAGCAGTTCTTC	CASSPRGGGSYNEQFF
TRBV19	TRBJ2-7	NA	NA	TGTGCCAGTAGTATAGGTAACAGGGCGACCGAGCAGTACTTC	CASSIGNRATEQYF
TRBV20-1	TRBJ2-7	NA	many	TGCAGTGCTAGATTCTTTGGGGGGCGTAACGAGCAGTACTTC	CSARFFGGRNEQYF